Listed here are 2 T cell receptor beta chains from one sample, sequenced in a study of monozygotic twins with inflammatory bowel disease. TCRdb reanalyzed the 5' RACE reads and collapses them to one entry per CDR3 protein, without DNA. The sample has roughly 120,000 distinct CDR3 sequences. Material: blood. The receptors come from a human donor with ulcerative colitis or Crohn's disease, or a healthy co-twin of an affected twin (not recorded which).

The V and J genes are TRBV5-1 and TRBJ1-3. CDR3 length: 14 residues. The germline CDR1 and CDR2 sequences are SGHRS and YFSETQ. CDR3: CASSLDSSGNTIYF.

J is TRBJ2-2 and V is TRBV30. The CDR3 has 12 residues. CDR1 is GTSNPN and CDR2 is SVGIG in the germline V gene (reference sequence). The CDR3 loop is CAWSGNTGELFF.